This record concerns one T cell receptor beta chain sequence. Antigen: not known. The sample originates from a study of blood T cells in healthy people across ages. The use of a sample-barcoded 5' primer and a J-beta primer mix characterized a second PCR of roughly 6 to 11 cycles. Researchers report that a template-switch adaptor with 12 random nucleotides tagged each cDNA molecule. TCRdb called the 5' RACE reads again in MiXCR, with one record for every CDR3 protein. The data hold approximately 1,100,000 distinct CDR3 sequences, with around 45% observed a single time. Study-wide results and caveats: Estimated diversity across one million T cells was deemed an underestimate. Diversity was higher, and naive CD4+ cells more numerous, in long-lived donors than in aged donors.

Trimming removed 3 bases from V and 3 bases from J, with 6 bases in between. The CDR3 runs 12 residues. The germline CDR1 and CDR2 sequences are SNHLY and FYNNEI. Sequencing was carried out using blood. The clonotype was recovered from a woman aged 55-70 years in good health. V is TRBV2 and J is TRBJ2-7, with D uncertain. The CDR3 is CASSDVGYEQYF. DNA of the CDR3: TGTGCCAGCAGTGATGTGGGCTACGAGCAGTACTTC.